The sample holds a few counts of the clone carrying this T cell receptor beta chain. The antigen remains unidentified. All of the isolated RNA was reverse transcribed, so expressed TCRB transcripts were sequenced. This table comes from immunoSEQ multiplex PCR, and its TCRdb copy is limited to in-frame clones, with some not included. The sample records a few hundred thousand clones, approximately 25% being singletons. V was trimmed by 5 bases and J by 0 bases, leaving 9 bases between them. Germline V lookup: CDR1 SGHRS, CDR2 YFSETQ. CDR3 length: 13 residues. This entry belongs to a study of beta chain features in type 1 diabetes. Study-wide findings and caveats: All four CD4+ subsets of Type 1 diabetes patients contained TCRB CDR3s that were moderately but significantly shorter. In comparison with healthy donors, patients had naive, central memory and Treg TCRB repertoires that appeared more similar.

Sequenced: naive CD4+ T cells from blood. The chain carries TRBV5-1 and TRBJ2-7, with D perhaps matching TRBD1 (5 bases). The receptor comes from a woman aged 25-40 years with type 1 diabetes. CDR3 sequence reads: CASREQDSYEQYF. The DNA for the CDR3 is TGCGCCAGCAGAGAACAGGACTCCTACGAGCAGTACTTC.